This is a list of T cell receptor beta chains from one sample in a study of glioma-infiltrating T cells after dendritic cell vaccination. Libraries were prepared by immunoSEQ multiplex PCR; TCRdb keeps only in-frame clonotypes and omits some of them. Here the sample spans under 130,000 clones, 75% to 85% being singletons. The starting material was blood, obtained before dendritic cell vaccination. The receptors were gathered from a human donor with glioblastoma. Both conserved end residues are part of each CDR3. The order of the fields is clone size, J gene, V gene, D gene, CDR3 DNA, CDR3 protein. D genes are given only for firm matches. Clone sizes are given selectively: once, few, many, or a class where the clone is expanded.

clone size: -; J gene: TRBJ2-1; V gene: TRBV7-9; D gene: TRBD2; CDR3 DNA: TGTGCCAGCAGCTTACTAGCGGGGGGGCTCAATGAGCAGTTCTTC; CDR3 protein: CASSLLAGGLNEQFF
clone size: -; J gene: TRBJ2-1; V gene: TRBV14; D gene: TRBD2; CDR3 DNA: TGTGCCAGCAGCCAAGGCCGACTAGCGGGGGGCCAGAGAGATGAGCAGTTCTTC; CDR3 protein: CASSQGRLAGGQRDEQFF
clone size: -; J gene: TRBJ2-5; V gene: TRBV4-2; D gene: TRBD2; CDR3 DNA: TGTGCCAGCAGCCTCCCCGGGGGGATCCAAGAGACCCAGTACTTC; CDR3 protein: CASSLPGGIQETQYF
clone size: -; J gene: TRBJ1-2; V gene: TRBV10-1; D gene: -; CDR3 DNA: TGCGCCAGCAGTGATGAGACAGGCTATGGCTACACCTTC; CDR3 protein: CASSDETGYGYTF
clone size: -; J gene: TRBJ2-5; V gene: TRBV5-6; D gene: TRBD1; CDR3 DNA: TGTGCCAGCAGCTCGGACAGGGTGGAGACCCAGTACTTC; CDR3 protein: CASSSDRVETQYF
clone size: few; J gene: TRBJ2-1; V gene: TRBV6-5; D gene: TRBD2; CDR3 DNA: TGTGCCAGCAGTTACGCCGGACTAGCCTACAATGAGCAGTTCTTC; CDR3 protein: CASSYAGLAYNEQFF
clone size: -; J gene: TRBJ2-1; V gene: TRBV14; D gene: -; CDR3 DNA: TGTGCCAGCAGCCAAGTTCGGTACAATGAGCAGTTCTTC; CDR3 protein: CASSQVRYNEQFF
clone size: -; J gene: TRBJ2-7; V gene: TRBV6-5; D gene: -; CDR3 DNA: TGTGCCAGCTCAGCGCGGGTAGGTTCCTACGAGCAGTACTTC; CDR3 protein: CASSARVGSYEQYF
clone size: -; J gene: TRBJ2-5; V gene: TRBV5-1; D gene: -; CDR3 DNA: TGCGCCAGCAGCTCTGACCGGGGTTGGGTGTTGACCCAGTACTTC; CDR3 protein: CASSSDRGWVLTQYF
clone size: -; J gene: TRBJ2-5; V gene: TRBV19; D gene: TRBD1; CDR3 DNA: TGTGCCAGTAGTCCGAGGAGGACAGGCTCGCCAGAGACCCAGTACTTC; CDR3 protein: CASSPRRTGSPETQYF
clone size: once; J gene: TRBJ2-5; V gene: TRBV5-4; D gene: TRBD2; CDR3 DNA: TGTGCCAGCAGCTTGGCGGGGCGGAGTAGCGGGGGGGAAGAGACCCAATACTTC; CDR3 protein: CASSLAGRSSGGEETQYF
clone size: -; J gene: TRBJ1-1; V gene: TRBV29-1; D gene: TRBD1; CDR3 DNA: TGCAGCGTTGTGGGACAGGGGAACACTGAAGCTTTCTTT; CDR3 protein: CSVVGQGNTEAFF
clone size: once; J gene: TRBJ2-5; V gene: TRBV2; D gene: TRBD2; CDR3 DNA: TGTGCCAGCAGCGGGCTAGCGGGGATCCGGGGAGAGACCCAGTACTTC; CDR3 protein: CASSGLAGIRGETQYF
clone size: -; J gene: TRBJ1-2; V gene: TRBV29-1; D gene: TRBD1; CDR3 DNA: TGCAGCGTGACGACAGGGGCTAACTATGGCTACACCTTC; CDR3 protein: CSVTTGANYGYTF
clone size: -; J gene: TRBJ1-5; V gene: TRBV6-5; D gene: -; CDR3 DNA: TGTGCCAGCAGTTACTCGACGGGTTCTCAGCCCCAGCATTTT; CDR3 protein: CASSYSTGSQPQHF
clone size: -; J gene: TRBJ2-3; V gene: TRBV7-2; D gene: -; CDR3 DNA: TGTGCCAGCAGAAACACCGGGACATTTGCGACAGATACGCAGTATTTT; CDR3 protein: CASRNTGTFATDTQYF
clone size: once; J gene: TRBJ2-7; V gene: TRBV5-8; D gene: -; CDR3 DNA: TGTGCCAGCCTCCCCGAGACACCTGCCTACGAGCAGTACTTC; CDR3 protein: CASLPETPAYEQYF
clone size: many; J gene: TRBJ1-2; V gene: TRBV5-1; D gene: TRBD1; CDR3 DNA: TGCGCCAGCAGCTTGGGGACAGGGGACTATGGCTACACCTTC; CDR3 protein: CASSLGTGDYGYTF
clone size: -; J gene: TRBJ2-7; V gene: TRBV5-1; D gene: TRBD1; CDR3 DNA: TGCGCCAGCAGCGAAGTAGGGACAGCCTCCTACGAGCAGTACTTC; CDR3 protein: CASSEVGTASYEQYF
clone size: -; J gene: TRBJ1-5; V gene: TRBV7-2; D gene: -; CDR3 DNA: TGTGCCAGCAGCTTAGGGCCCAGCGGGTGGGGCAATCAGCCCCAGCATTTT; CDR3 protein: CASSLGPSGWGNQPQHF
clone size: -; J gene: TRBJ1-2; V gene: TRBV6-1; D gene: -; CDR3 DNA: TGTGCCAGCAGCGCTAGTAGATTGGTGCCCTATGGCTACACCTTC; CDR3 protein: CASSASRLVPYGYTF
clone size: -; J gene: TRBJ2-1; V gene: TRBV11-2; D gene: -; CDR3 DNA: TGTGCCAGCAGCTTTACTCCGGGGGATGAGCAGTTCTTC; CDR3 protein: CASSFTPGDEQFF
clone size: -; J gene: TRBJ2-7; V gene: TRBV7-2; D gene: TRBD2; CDR3 DNA: TGTGCCAGCAGCTTATTCGGGCGGGAGGAGCAGTACTTC; CDR3 protein: CASSLFGREEQYF
clone size: -; J gene: TRBJ2-1; V gene: TRBV27; D gene: TRBD1; CDR3 DNA: TGTGCCAGCAGTTTATGGACAGGGACCTACAATGAGCAGTTCTTC; CDR3 protein: CASSLWTGTYNEQFF
clone size: -; J gene: TRBJ2-2; V gene: TRBV5-4; D gene: -; CDR3 DNA: TGTGCCAGCAGCAGGAAAACAGGGGGGGACACCGGGGAGCTGTTTTTT; CDR3 protein: CASSRKTGGDTGELFF
clone size: -; J gene: TRBJ2-3; V gene: TRBV10-2; D gene: TRBD2; CDR3 DNA: TGCGCCAGCAGTTGGACTAGCGGGGGGGACACAGATACGCAGTATTTT; CDR3 protein: CASSWTSGGDTDTQYF
clone size: once; J gene: TRBJ2-1; V gene: TRBV5-1; D gene: TRBD2; CDR3 DNA: TGCGCCAGCAGCCCCTCAGCGGGGAGCTCCTACAATGAGCAGTTCTTC; CDR3 protein: CASSPSAGSSYNEQFF
clone size: -; J gene: TRBJ1-1; V gene: TRBV4-3; D gene: -; CDR3 DNA: TGCGCCAGCAGCCACCTCGGGGTGAACACTGAAGCTTTCTTT; CDR3 protein: CASSHLGVNTEAFF
clone size: -; J gene: TRBJ2-7; V gene: TRBV19; D gene: -; CDR3 DNA: TGTGCCAGTAGATCACAGGGAGCTTACGAGCAGTACTTC; CDR3 protein: CASRSQGAYEQYF
clone size: -; J gene: TRBJ2-5; V gene: TRBV5-4; D gene: -; CDR3 DNA: TGTGCCAGCAGCTTGGTAGCCCAACAAGAGACCCAGTACTTC; CDR3 protein: CASSLVAQQETQYF
clone size: -; J gene: TRBJ1-6; V gene: TRBV4-3; D gene: TRBD1; CDR3 DNA: TGCGCCAGCAGCACAGGGGATAATTCACCCCTCCACTTT; CDR3 protein: CASSTGDNSPLHF
clone size: -; J gene: TRBJ1-5; V gene: TRBV19; D gene: TRBD1; CDR3 DNA: TGTGCCAGTAGAATAACAGGGGGTAGCAATCAGCCCCAGCATTTT; CDR3 protein: CASRITGGSNQPQHF
clone size: once; J gene: TRBJ2-3; V gene: TRBV6-1; D gene: -; CDR3 DNA: TGTGCCAGCAGGCTAGGCAGGGAAGATACGCAGTATTTT; CDR3 protein: CASRLGREDTQYF
clone size: -; J gene: TRBJ2-1; V gene: TRBV10-1; D gene: TRBD1; CDR3 DNA: TGCGCCAGCAGTCACAGGGGCGATGAGCAGTTCTTC; CDR3 protein: CASSHRGDEQFF
clone size: -; J gene: TRBJ2-5; V gene: TRBV30; D gene: TRBD2; CDR3 DNA: TGTGCCTGGAGTTCAGAGCTAGCGGGACTCCAGTACTTC; CDR3 protein: CAWSSELAGLQYF
clone size: -; J gene: TRBJ2-7; V gene: TRBV7-2; D gene: TRBD2; CDR3 DNA: TGTGCCAGCAGCTTCCAAACGGGACTAGCGGGGGAGGCCTACGAGCAGTACTTC; CDR3 protein: CASSFQTGLAGEAYEQYF
clone size: few; J gene: TRBJ1-1; V gene: TRBV6-6; D gene: -; CDR3 DNA: TGTGCCAGCAGGGAGGGCGACACTGAAGCTTTCTTT; CDR3 protein: CASREGDTEAFF
clone size: -; J gene: TRBJ2-4; V gene: TRBV11-3; D gene: TRBD1; CDR3 DNA: TGTGCCAGCAGCTTAGGACAGGGAGCCAAAAACATTCAGTACTTC; CDR3 protein: CASSLGQGAKNIQYF
clone size: -; J gene: TRBJ2-1; V gene: TRBV7-2; D gene: -; CDR3 DNA: TGTGCCAGCAGCTACCAGGGGAATGAGCAGTTCTTC; CDR3 protein: CASSYQGNEQFF
clone size: -; J gene: TRBJ2-3; V gene: TRBV7-9; D gene: TRBD2; CDR3 DNA: TGTGCCAGCAGCTTAAACGGGGGGGAAGATACGCAGTATTTT; CDR3 protein: CASSLNGGEDTQYF
clone size: few; J gene: TRBJ2-2; V gene: TRBV7-9; D gene: -; CDR3 DNA: TGTGCCAGCAGCCCAGACACCGGGGAGCTGTTTTTT; CDR3 protein: CASSPDTGELFF
clone size: -; J gene: TRBJ2-7; V gene: TRBV6-1; D gene: -; CDR3 DNA: TGTGCCAGCAGGGGGAGTGGAGGCAACGAGCAGTACTTC; CDR3 protein: CASRGSGGNEQYF
clone size: once; J gene: TRBJ1-1; V gene: TRBV27; D gene: TRBD1; CDR3 DNA: TGTGCCAGCAGTTTAGGGGCAGGGGGCGCGGTAAGAGCTTTCTTT; CDR3 protein: CASSLGAGGAVRAFF
clone size: -; J gene: TRBJ2-1; V gene: TRBV6-6; D gene: -; CDR3 DNA: TGTGCCAGCAGTTCCGGACAGTACAATGAGCAGTTCTTC; CDR3 protein: CASSSGQYNEQFF